Shown below are 32 T cell receptor beta chains from a single sample sequenced in a study of response to subunit inactivated influenza vaccine. TCRdb recomputed calls from the RT-PCR reads with MiXCR, one row per CDR3 protein. The sample has about 480,000 distinct CDR3 sequences, around 9.9% seen once. Specimen: PBMCs from blood, collected more than 35 days after vaccination. The receptors originated from a man aged 50 to 60 who received an inactivated influenza vaccine.

The chain combines TRBV7-8 with TRBJ2-2; 8 bases fit TRBD1. This CDR3 spans 14 amino acids. CDR1 and CDR2 from the germline V gene are SGHVS and FQNEAQ. The V segment lost 8 bases and the J segment 6 bases; nucleotides outside the gene matches: 8. CDR3 DNA: TGTGCCAGCGGGGCAGGGGGCTTTGCCGGGGAGCTGTTTTTT. As protein: CASGAGGFAGELFF.

This chain connects TRBV25-1 to TRBJ2-3; TRBD2 matches 11 bases. The germline V gene has CDR1 MGHDK and CDR2 SYGVNS. V dropped 5 bases and J dropped 4; count of bases not matched to a gene: 5. The CDR3 loop spans 15 amino acids. CDR3 residues: CASSPLAGGPDTQYF. The CDR3 DNA reads TGTGCCAGCAGTCCCCTAGCGGGGGGCCCAGATACGCAGTATTTT.

This clonotype was found many times. The rearrangement uses TRBV20-1 and TRBJ1-1; D perhaps matches TRBD1 (6 bases). Germline loops: CDR1 DFQATT, CDR2 SNEGSKA (reference sequence). The V and J ends lost 1 base and 0 bases respectively, with 15 bases between them. CDR3 length: 16 amino acids. CDR3 sequence (DNA): TGCAGTGCTAGAGGACAAGGGGGGATTATGAACACTGAAGCTTTCTTT. It yields the protein CSARGQGGIMNTEAFF.

This clonotype was observed a few times. This chain uses TRBV20-1 with TRBJ2-1, with D possibly TRBD1 on 6 matching bases. Germline CDR1 reads DFQATT; CDR2 reads SNEGSKA (reference sequence). V shed 4 bases and J shed 2 bases, with 12 bases lying between them. There are 14 residues in the CDR3. The CDR3 DNA reads as TGCAGTGCTAACGGACAGAAGACCTACAATGAGCAGTTCTTC. Translation gives CSANGQKTYNEQFF.

CDR3 amino acids: CASSPTSGSIDEQFF. CDR3 nucleotide sequence: TGCGCCAGCAGCCCGACTAGCGGGAGTATTGATGAGCAGTTCTTC. The chain employs TRBV4-1 and TRBJ2-1; 12 bases agree with TRBD2. The germline V gene encodes CDR1 MGHRA and CDR2 YSYEKL. The CDR3 consists of 15 residues. Germline trimming cut 4 bases from V and 8 bases from J; bases unmatched to any gene: 6.

This clonotype was detected only a few times. The chain carries TRBV7-2 and TRBJ2-3; no definite D call. CDR1 and CDR2 from the germline V gene are SGHTA and FQGNSA. The CDR3 is 15 residues long. The V end was cut by 6 bases, the J end by 2 bases, with 15 bases between. The CDR3 DNA is TGTGCCAGCAGGCGATGGACCGCCCCCACAGATACGCAGTATTTT. This translates into CASRRWTAPTDTQYF.

The chain uses TRBV7-2 and TRBJ2-4, with 7 positions matching TRBD2. The CDR3 extends over 12 amino acids. CDR1 and CDR2 (germline): SGHTA, FQGNSA. Trimming took 5 bases from V and 9 from J; bases not matched to a gene: 4. The CDR3 nucleotides are TGTGCCAGCAGCATAGGGGAGGGCATTCAGTACTTC. Its translation is CASSIGEGIQYF.

The chain combines TRBV20-1 with TRBJ2-1; D possibly corresponds to TRBD2 (7 bases). Germline-derived CDR1 and CDR2 are DFQATT and SNEGSKA (reference sequence). V lost 6 bases and J lost 10, with 22 bases in between. The CDR3 totals 14 residues. This CDR3 is CSAPSPRGAGEQFF. The CDR3 DNA reads TGCAGTGCGCCGTCACCCCGGGGGGCCGGGGAGCAGTTCTTC.

V usage is TRBV6-1 and J usage is TRBJ2-2, with D hard to call. CDR3 length: 12 residues. Germline values: CDR1 MNHNS, CDR2 SASEGT. Deletions cut 8 bases from V and 7 bases from J, with 11 bases between. CDR3 nucleotides: TGTGCCAGCGAGAGTGACGTCGGGGAGCTGTTTTTT. It specifies CASESDVGELFF.

This clonotype was counted many times. The rearrangement joins TRBV20-1 to TRBJ2-7; no clear D gene. The CDR3 spans 15 residues. V lost 1 base and J lost 0, with 13 bases in between. Germline V lookup: CDR1 DFQATT, CDR2 SNEGSKA (reference sequence). CDR3 sequence reads: CSARVPERPSYEQYF. The CDR3 coding sequence is TGCAGTGCTAGAGTCCCCGAACGTCCCTCCTACGAGCAGTACTTC.

At least ten counts were recorded for this clonotype. This chain connects TRBV10-3 to TRBJ2-3; TRBD2 matches 8 bases. The CDR3 sequence is 11 residues long. The trim removed 11 bases at V and 3 bases at J, leaving 1 base unmatched. Per the germline V gene, CDR1 is ENHRY and CDR2 is SYGVKD. The CDR3 bases are TGTGCCTCGGGGGGGACAGATACGCAGTATTTT. It encodes CASGGTDTQYF.

The chain has TRBV21-1 and TRBJ1-5. TRBV21-1 is tagged as a pseudogene. The CDR3 runs 11 residues. CDR3 DNA: TGTGCCAGCAGCAAAGGTCAGCCCCAGCATTTT. Protein product: CASSKGQPQHF.

The chain joins TRBV20-1 to TRBJ1-5; 7 nucleotides match TRBD1. This CDR3 comprises 15 residues. Germline lookup yields CDR1 DFQATT and CDR2 SNEGSKA (reference sequence). V lost 5 bases to trimming and J lost 0 bases; unmatched junction nucleotides: 7. The CDR3 loop reads CSAVVQGYSNQPQHF. The CDR3 nucleotides read TGCAGTGCTGTCGTACAGGGGTATAGCAATCAGCCCCAGCATTTT.

The chain joins TRBV10-3 to TRBJ2-5; no definite D call. V lost 3 bases to trimming and J lost 3 bases, with 11 bases between them. Germline CDR1 is ENHRY and CDR2 is SYGVKD. This CDR3 has 14 residues. CDR3 residues: CAISDSRGEETQYF. As DNA, the CDR3 is TGTGCCATCAGTGACTCACGAGGTGAAGAGACCCAGTACTTC.

This clonotype was picked up a small number of times. V usage is TRBV5-5 and J usage is TRBJ2-7, with D perhaps TRBD1 or TRBD2 (5 bases each). The germline V gene has CDR1 SGHKS and CDR2 YYEKEE (reference sequence). Trimming stripped 5 bases from V and 4 bases from J, with 19 bases between. CDR3 length: 15 amino acids. CDR3 sequence reads: CASRYTSHGGYEQYF. For the CDR3, the DNA is TGTGCCAGCAGATATACCAGCCATGGGGGTTACGAGCAGTACTTC.

This clonotype was counted ten times or more. The rearrangement joins TRBV7-9 to TRBJ2-7, with a possible D match to TRBD1 (6 bases). The CDR3 is 14 residues long. Deletions cut 0 bases from V and 3 bases from J, with 9 bases between. Germline-derived CDR1 and CDR2 are SEHNR and FQNEAQ (reference sequence). The CDR3 reads CASSLATGRYEQYF. The CDR3 DNA reads TGTGCCAGCAGCTTAGCTACAGGGCGCTACGAGCAGTACTTC.

Worth noting for this clonotype: A read error may be the cause here, since a much bigger clone is one base away. The genes are TRBV7-9 and TRBJ2-1; 10 bases line up with TRBD2. Germline CDR1 is SEHNR and CDR2 is FQNEAQ (reference sequence). The CDR3 runs 15 residues. The CDR3 spells CAISGRLAGFNEQFF. The CDR3, as DNA: TGTGCCATCAGCGGCCGACTAGCGGGTTTTAATGAGCAGTTCTTC.

The CDR3 nucleotides are TGTGCCAGCAGCCAGAGATCACTAGCAGAGACCCAGTACTTC. It specifies CASSQRSLAETQYF. The rearrangement links TRBV7-2 to TRBJ2-5; perhaps TRBD2 as D (6 bases). Germline V gives CDR1 SGHTA, CDR2 FQGNSA. This CDR3 has 14 amino acids. V was shortened by 5 bases and J by 4 bases, with 14 bases between the two germline ends.

The chain is built from TRBV21-1 and TRBJ2-7; the table's TRBD1 call for D was not verified on the DNA. TRBV21-1 is a pseudogene locus. This CDR3 has 16 residues. The CDR3 DNA sequence: TGTGCCAGCAGCAAAAGGGGCGGGATTCGGTTGGGCGAGCAGTACTTC. This translates into CASSKRGGIRLGEQYF.

This clonotype was recorded at least ten times. The chain recombines TRBV20-1 with TRBJ2-5; D is possibly TRBD1 (6 bases). Deletions cut 1 base from V and 4 bases from J, with 13 bases between. The CDR3 has 14 amino acids. Germline-derived CDR1 and CDR2 are DFQATT and SNEGSKA (reference sequence). CDR3 sequence: CSARGFGQPETQYF. CDR3 DNA sequence: TGCAGTGCTAGAGGTTTCGGACAGCCAGAGACCCAGTACTTC.

This clonotype was counted many times. The CDR3 reads CASKIKQGGYTF. DNA for the CDR3: TGTGCCAGCAAGATTAAACAGGGGGGCTACACCTTC. This chain uses TRBV28 with TRBJ1-2, with 7 bases identical to TRBD1. J lost 8 bases, V lost 7 bases, and 7 bases had no gene match. Germline V gene sequence: CDR1 MDHEN, CDR2 SYDVKM. The CDR3 length is 12 residues.

The V and J genes are TRBV7-2 and TRBJ2-5; D is undetermined. The V end lost 0 bases, the J end lost 2 bases, and 10 bases lay between the germline ends. The V gene's germline CDR1 is SGHTA and CDR2 FQGNSA. The length of the CDR3 is 15 residues. In nucleotides, the CDR3 is TGTGCCAGCAGCTTAGCTTGGGGATCTCAAGAGACCCAGTACTTC. It specifies CASSLAWGSQETQYF.

This clonotype was seen many times. This sequence joins TRBV4-2 and TRBJ2-7; 8 bases agree with TRBD1. Germline V gene sequence: CDR1 LGHNA, CDR2 YNFKEQ. The CDR3 covers 15 residues. The junction had 4 bases not matched to a gene; V was cut back by 0 bases and J by 3 bases. The CDR3 region has the DNA TGTGCCAGCAGCCAAGACCGGGACAGGAACTACGAGCAGTACTTC. This translates into CASSQDRDRNYEQYF.

The chain couples TRBV28 to TRBJ2-1, with a possible D match to TRBD2 (5 bases). In germline, CDR1 is MDHEN, CDR2 SYDVKM. The CDR3 has 11 residues. The V gene lost 7 bases and the J gene lost 8 bases, with 9 bases spanning the gap. The CDR3 here is CASNRRDEQFF. CDR3 sequence (DNA): TGTGCCAGCAATCGGCGGGATGAGCAGTTCTTC.

This clonotype was counted many times. The J gene is TRBJ2-7, the V gene TRBV20-1; TRBD1 matches 7 bases. Germline lookup yields CDR1 DFQATT and CDR2 SNEGSKA (reference sequence). J gave up 0 bases and V 3 bases, and 2 bases lay outside the gene matches. CDR3 length equals 13 residues. The CDR3 is CSARTGSSYEQYF. The CDR3 DNA reads as TGCAGTGCTAGGACAGGGTCCTCCTACGAGCAGTACTTC.

This chain uses TRBV28 with TRBJ1-6; TRBD1 aligns across 7 bases. V was pared by 8 bases and J by 7 bases, with 2 bases of the junction left unmatched. The CDR3 spans 12 residues. From germline, CDR1 is MDHEN and CDR2 SYDVKM. The DNA of the CDR3 is TGTGCCAGCGAACAGGGGAATTCACCCCTCCACTTT. Its protein is CASEQGNSPLHF.

This clonotype came up many times. The rearrangement uses TRBV12-3 or TRBV12-4 and TRBJ1-1, with unresolved D. Trimming left V 6 bases short and J 5 bases short, with 10 bases between. The CDR3 is made up of 12 amino acids. The CDR3 reads CASSPTSTEAFF. The CDR3 DNA is TGTGCCAGCAGCCCGACATCTACTGAAGCTTTCTTT.

The chain combines TRBV5-1 with TRBJ2-7, with 7 nucleotides matching TRBD1. Per germline, CDR1 SGHRS and CDR2 YFSETQ. CDR3 length: 16 residues. The V gene end was trimmed by 4 bases and the J gene end by 2 bases; junction bases not matched to a gene: 12. The CDR3: CASSQGGQSSPYEQYF. CDR3 DNA: TGCGCCAGCAGCCAAGGGGGACAGAGCTCCCCCTACGAGCAGTACTTC. Together with reference TRBV5-1 and TRBJ2-7, the CDR3 gives the full variable domain: KAGVTQTPRYLIKTRGQQVTLSCSPISGHRSVSWYQQTPGQGLQFLFEYFSETQRNKGNFPGRFSGRQFSNSRSEMNVSTLELGDSALYLCASSQGGQSSPYEQYFGPGTRLTVT.

This clonotype was seen only a few times. The CDR3 bases are TGCGCCAGCTCGAACGGGGGGCCGAACACCGGGGAGCTGTTTTTT. Its protein product is CASSNGGPNTGELFF. The V call is TRBV5-1, the J call TRBJ2-2; possibly TRBD2 for D (7 bases). This CDR3 has 15 residues. Deletions cut 7 bases from V and 0 bases from J, with 13 bases between. Germline assignment: CDR1 SGHRS and CDR2 YFSETQ.

A note on this clonotype: A much larger clone sits a single nucleotide away, making a read error possible. The chain couples TRBV20-1 to TRBJ1-4, with a tentative D call TRBD1 (5 bases). CDR3 length: 12 residues. CDR1 is DFQATT and CDR2 is SNEGSKA in the germline V gene (reference sequence). The CDR3: CSARRGREKLYF. Written as DNA, the CDR3 is TGCAGTGCTAGACGGGGCAGGGAAAAACTGTATTTT.

The chain has TRBV12-3 or TRBV12-4 and TRBJ1-1; D is unclear. Trimming took off 5 bases at V and 0 bases at J, with 16 bases between the two ends. This CDR3 comprises 16 residues. For the CDR3, the DNA is TGTGCCAGCAGTCCAACAGTGGGTCGAATGAACACTGAAGCTTTCTTT. It specifies CASSPTVGRMNTEAFF.

The sample holds a few counts of this clonotype. V usage is TRBV6-1 and J usage is TRBJ2-1; TRBD1 aligns across 8 bases. This CDR3 has 15 residues. Germline CDR1 and CDR2: MNHNS and SASEGT. The V segment lost 7 bases and the J segment 4 bases; nucleotides outside the gene matches: 9. DNA of the CDR3: TGTGCCAGCACCAAATCAGGGGGCATATACAATGAGCAGTTCTTC. This translates into CASTKSGGIYNEQFF.